Listed here are 18 T cell receptor beta chains from one sample, sequenced in a study of control samples from healthy donors and cancer patients. The protocol was immunoSEQ multiplex PCR, while the TCRdb copy is restricted to in-frame clones and leaves out a portion. The sample has tens of thousands of clones; 75% to 95% are singletons. The source material was PBMCs. The receptors stem from a man aged 25-45 years with colorectal cancer.

This chain joins TRBV6-2 or TRBV6-3 and TRBJ1-5; TRBD1 agrees at 8 bases. CDR3 length: 18 residues. The ends lost 4 bases at V and 0 bases at J; junction bases unmatched: 11. CDR1 and CDR2 (germline): MNHEY, SVGEGT. The CDR3 region has the DNA TGTGCCAGCAGTTTCCGCCCTCCCGGGACAGGTAGCAATCAGCCCCAGCATTTT. Amino acid sequence: CASSFRPPGTGSNQPQHF.

V is TRBV18 and J is TRBJ1-1; D remains unclear. V lost 6 bases, J lost 1 base, and 12 bases lay in between. The CDR3 extends over 14 amino acids. Germline CDR1 is KGHSH and CDR2 is LQKENI. The CDR3 DNA is TGTGCCAGCTCCCGAATAGGCCGGAACACTGAAGCTTTCTTT. Translating it yields CASSRIGRNTEAFF.

J is TRBJ1-1 and V is TRBV19, with D tentatively TRBD1 (6 bases). This CDR3 has 16 amino acids. Germline-derived CDR1 and CDR2 are LNHDA and SQIVND (reference sequence). Trimming removed 5 bases from V and 0 bases from J, with 16 bases in between. The CDR3 DNA reads as TGTGCCAGTAGTCCCCTAGACAGGAGGGTGAACACTGAAGCTTTCTTT. Residues: CASSPLDRRVNTEAFF.

This chain connects TRBV9 to TRBJ1-3, with D uncertain. The CDR3 is 13 amino acids. V lost 0 bases to trimming and J lost 4 bases, with 5 bases between them. Per germline, CDR1 SGDLS and CDR2 YYNGEE. CDR3 nucleotides: TGTGCCAGCAGCGTAGTAGAAGGAAACACCATATATTTT. Translating it yields CASSVVEGNTIYF. Complete variable domain (other parts from reference TRBV9 and TRBJ1-3): DSGVTQTPKHLITATGQRVTLRCSPRSGDLSVYWYQQSLDQGLQFLIQYYNGEERAKGNILERFSAQQFPDLHSELNLSSLELGDSALYFCASSVVEGNTIYFGEGSWLTVV.

The V gene is TRBV5-1, the J gene TRBJ1-1; a possible D gene is TRBD1 (6 bases). V lost 1 base, J lost 4 bases, and 14 bases lay in between. Germline values: CDR1 SGHRS, CDR2 YFSETQ. The CDR3 runs to 15 residues. Here the CDR3 DNA reads TGCGCCAGCAGCTTGCAGGGTTGGGACACCACTGAAGCTTTCTTT. Translation: CASSLQGWDTTEAFF.

CDR3 sequence reads: CASSFSLGSPSYEQYF. The DNA of the CDR3 is TGTGCCAGCAGCTTTTCTCTGGGCAGCCCGTCCTACGAGCAGTACTTC. The V call is TRBV7-9, the J call TRBJ2-7, with D unclear. The CDR3 loop spans 16 amino acids. The V gene's germline CDR1 is SEHNR and CDR2 FQNEAQ (reference sequence). V was shortened by 3 bases and J by 1 base, with 16 bases between the two germline ends.

The chain combines TRBV6-2 or TRBV6-3 with TRBJ2-1; D ambiguous. V was pared by 3 bases and J by 8 bases, with 11 bases between. The germline V gene has CDR1 MNHEY and CDR2 SVGEGT. The CDR3 has 13 amino acids. The CDR3 DNA follows: TGTGCCAGCAGTTATTCCGGCGCCCATGAGCAGTTCTTC. Translating gives CASSYSGAHEQFF.

This chain's CDR3 is CASSLGWGYTEAFF. In DNA form, the CDR3 reads TGCGCCAGCAGCTTGGGTTGGGGTTACACTGAAGCTTTCTTT. The rearrangement joins TRBV5-1 to TRBJ1-1; D is ambiguous. V gave up 0 bases and J gave up 3 bases, with 9 bases separating them. This CDR3 contains 14 residues. Per germline, CDR1 SGHRS and CDR2 YFSETQ.

The chain is built from TRBV19 and TRBJ2-2; no definite D call. Germline-derived CDR1 and CDR2 are LNHDA and SQIVND (reference sequence). The V and J ends lost 7 bases and 7 bases respectively, with 10 bases between them. This CDR3 has 12 amino acids. The CDR3 region has the DNA TGTGCCAGTAACCCCAACGGCGGGGAGCTGTTTTTT. It codes for CASNPNGGELFF. Full variable domain (rest looked up from reference TRBV19 and TRBJ2-2): DGGITQSPKYLFRKEGQNVTLSCEQNLNHDAMYWYRQDPGQGLRLIYYSQIVNDFQKGDIAEGYSVSREKKESFPLTVTSAQKNPTAFYLCASNPNGGELFFGEGSRLTVL.

Here the CDR3 reads CASIEGPFNYGYTF. As DNA, the CDR3 is TGTGCCAGTATTGAGGGGCCCTTTAACTATGGCTACACCTTC. This chain joins TRBV2 and TRBJ1-2; D might be TRBD1 (5 bases). CDR1 and CDR2 (germline): SNHLY, FYNNEI. Trimming removed 9 bases from V and 1 base from J, with 15 bases in between. The CDR3 sequence is 14 residues long.

This clone was picked up one time. The chain employs TRBV5-5 and TRBJ2-1; D uncertain. CDR3 length: 14 residues. Trimming shortened V by 0 bases and J by 9 bases, and 13 bases separated the two germline ends. Germline V lookup: CDR1 SGHKS, CDR2 YYEKEE (reference sequence). For the CDR3, the DNA is TGTGCCAGCAGCTTGGGGGTATTGGGTGCTGAGCAGTTCTTC. Translation: CASSLGVLGAEQFF.

This sequence joins TRBV7-8 and TRBJ2-5; no clear D. This CDR3 is 11 amino acids long. V was trimmed by 5 bases and J by 5 bases, leaving 6 bases between them. The germline gives CDR1 SGHVS, CDR2 FQNEAQ. The CDR3 sequence is CASSPRETQYF. The DNA of the CDR3 is TGTGCCAGCAGCCCACGGGAGACCCAGTACTTC. The full variable domain, with the rest looked up from reference TRBV7-8 and TRBJ2-5, is GAGVSQSPRYKVAKRGQDVALRCDPISGHVSLFWYQQALGQGPEFLTYFQNEAQLDKSGLPSDRFFAERPEGSVSTLKIQRTQQEDSAVYLCASSPRETQYFGPGTRLLVL.

The DNA for the CDR3 is TGCGCCAGCAGCCCGATCAGCGGGGGGTACACAGATACGCAGTATTTT. Translating it yields CASSPISGGYTDTQYF. This chain uses TRBV5-1 with TRBJ2-3, with 9 nucleotides matching TRBD2. Germline CDR1 reads SGHRS; CDR2 reads YFSETQ. J gave up 2 bases and V 4 bases, and 8 bases lay outside the gene matches. CDR3 length equals 16 residues.

The rearrangement joins TRBV2 to TRBJ2-6, with 7 nucleotides matching TRBD1. The CDR3 runs 16 residues. Germline V gives CDR1 SNHLY, CDR2 FYNNEI. J gave up 0 bases and V 10 bases, and 9 bases lay outside the gene matches. For the CDR3, the DNA is TGTGCCATTTCGACAGGGTGGGGCTCTGGGGCCAACGTCCTGACTTTC. Protein: CAISTGWGSGANVLTF.

This clone has a single count. The chain couples TRBV7-9 to TRBJ2-2, with 10 bases fitting TRBD1. The CDR3 has 15 amino acids. J gave up 4 bases and V 5 bases, and 4 bases lay outside the gene matches. CDR1 and CDR2 (germline): SEHNR, FQNEAQ (reference sequence). CDR3 in DNA: TGTGCCAGCAGCCCACGGACAGGGGGCACCGGGGAGCTGTTTTTT. Its translation: CASSPRTGGTGELFF.

The chain carries TRBV10-3 and TRBJ1-2; D gene ambiguous. The CDR3 extends over 14 amino acids. Germline V CDR1 and CDR2: ENHRY, SYGVKD. The germline V and J ends were trimmed by 2 bases and 4 bases, with 11 bases remaining between them. The CDR3 sequence: CAISEGKPVYGYTF. In DNA, the CDR3 is TGTGCCATCAGTGAGGGCAAACCCGTCTATGGCTACACCTTC.

The chain recombines TRBV7-2 with TRBJ1-1; D is possibly TRBD1 (5 bases). CDR1 SGHTA and CDR2 FQGNSA come from the germline V gene. Trimming cost V 3 bases and J 0 bases, with 17 bases left between them. This CDR3 spans 17 amino acids. The CDR3 coding sequence is TGTGCCAGCAGCTTGGGACCGCCCAGAGCAATGAACACTGAAGCTTTCTTT. Protein sequence: CASSLGPPRAMNTEAFF.

V usage is TRBV6-2 or TRBV6-3 and J usage is TRBJ2-3; D is uncertain. The CDR3 sequence is 13 residues long. V shed 7 bases and J shed 1 base, with 9 bases lying between them. Germline assignment: CDR1 MNHEY and CDR2 SVGEGT. This CDR3 reads CASTPMGTDTQYF. For the CDR3, the DNA is TGTGCCAGCACCCCTATGGGCACAGATACGCAGTATTTT.